This T cell receptor (beta chain) was identified during a study of T cell responses to AZD1222 COVID-19 vaccine. About this clone: The antigen remains unidentified.

Assay used: immunoSEQ multiplex PCR; TCRdb lists only in-frame clones, some missing. Of about 75,000 clones listed, more than 70% were seen once; the top ten hold about a tenth. Study-level results: White British people made up most donors, females outnumbered males, and clonal diversity was possibly underestimated.

The CDR3 runs to 18 residues. CDR1 is MNHEY, CDR2 SMNVEV, per germline (reference sequence). The V segment lost 3 bases and the J segment 0 bases; nucleotides outside the gene matches: 9. V and J are TRBV27 and TRBJ2-3; 10 bases fit TRBD2. The clonotype originates from an adult who received the MenACWY meningococcal vaccine as a control. The specimen was peripheral blood, collected 28 days after the second dose of the MenACWY control vaccine. CDR3 sequence reads: CASSLGASGGTSTDTQYF. CDR3 in DNA: TGTGCCAGCAGTTTGGGGGCTAGCGGGGGAACTAGCACAGATACGCAGTATTTT.